The clone carrying this T cell receptor beta chain was seen only a few times. The antigen is not known. Isolated RNA was reverse transcribed in full, so expressed TCRB transcripts were sequenced. Clones were sequenced by immunoSEQ multiplex PCR, and TCRdb holds only the in-frame ones, with some missing. The sample consists of around 160,000 clones, 6.5% to 10% of them appearing once. The CDR3 is 13 amino acids. Unmatched junction bases numbered 8, after V lost 5 bases and J lost 7 bases. The germline CDR1 and CDR2 sequences are SQVTM and ANQGSEA. The sample is drawn from a study of beta chain features in type 1 diabetes. Overall study: Sorted cells numbering 107,917,701 were examined across all samples.

Study results and caveats: Patients with type 1 diabetes carried fewer insertions and had more deletions at their VDJ junctions. Among patients with Type 1 diabetes, TCRB CDR3s were moderately but significantly shorter in every one of the four CD4+ subsets.

Central memory, naive, regulatory and stem cell-like memory CD4+ cells were sorted by CD45RO/CCR7/CD25/CD127/CD95/CD27. The receptor comes from a woman aged 18-29 years with type 1 diabetes. The chain has TRBV29-1 and TRBJ2-3, with TRBD1 identical over 8 bases. Sequencing was carried out using central memory CD4+ T cells from blood. CDR3 sequence: CSVYWQGANTQYF. The CDR3 nucleotides are TGCAGCGTTTACTGGCAGGGGGCAAATACGCAGTATTTT.